This TCR beta chain was observed in a study of tumor-infiltrating lymphocytes in glioblastoma multiforme. Germline V gene sequence: CDR1 DFQATT, CDR2 SNEGSKA (reference sequence). This CDR3 has 16 residues. General study results and limits: No surface-marker sorting into functional T cell subtypes was done.

TCRB libraries came from RNA via three nested multiplex PCR rounds. TCRB-specific cDNA synthesis used around 0.5 ug of total RNA. Using its own MiXCR run on the multiplex PCR reads, TCRdb lists one record per CDR3 protein. This sample has approximately 20,000 distinct CDR3 sequences, with 60% to 80% found just once. This clonotype came up once. Its target is unknown. One junction end disagrees with the germline gene, perhaps due to a read error. V usage is TRBV20-1 and J usage is TRBJ1-2, with D maybe TRBD1 (6 bases). Sequencing was performed on peripheral blood. This clonotype originated in a male donor with glioblastoma. CDR3 protein: CSTRAQGKNRDYSYTF. The CDR3 nucleotides are TGCAGTACTAGAGCCCAAGGGAAAAACAGGGACTATAGCTACACCTTC.